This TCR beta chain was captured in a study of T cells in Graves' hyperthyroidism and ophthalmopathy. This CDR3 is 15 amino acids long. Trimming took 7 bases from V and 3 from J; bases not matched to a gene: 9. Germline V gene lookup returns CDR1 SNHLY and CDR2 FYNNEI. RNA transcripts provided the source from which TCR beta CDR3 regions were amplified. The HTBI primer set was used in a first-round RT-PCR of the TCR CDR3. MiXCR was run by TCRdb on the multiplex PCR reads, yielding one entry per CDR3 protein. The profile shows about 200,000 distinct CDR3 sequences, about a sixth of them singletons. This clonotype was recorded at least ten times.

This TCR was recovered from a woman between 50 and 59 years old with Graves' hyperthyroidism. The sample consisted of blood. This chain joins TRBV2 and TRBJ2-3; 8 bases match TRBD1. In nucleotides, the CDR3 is TGTGCCAGCACCCGACGACAGGGGCGGACAGATACGCAGTATTTT. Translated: CASTRRQGRTDTQYF.